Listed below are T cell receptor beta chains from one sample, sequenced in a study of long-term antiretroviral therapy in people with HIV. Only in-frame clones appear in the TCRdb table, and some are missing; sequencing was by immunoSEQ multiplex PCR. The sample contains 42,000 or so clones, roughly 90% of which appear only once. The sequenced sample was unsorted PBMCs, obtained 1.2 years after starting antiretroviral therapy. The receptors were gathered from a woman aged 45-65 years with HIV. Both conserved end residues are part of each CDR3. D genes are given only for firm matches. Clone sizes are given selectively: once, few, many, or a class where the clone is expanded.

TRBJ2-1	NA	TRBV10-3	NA	TGTGCCATCAGTGATCTGGTGCCAGGGGTTAACAATGAGCAGTTCTTC	CAISDLVPGVNNEQFF
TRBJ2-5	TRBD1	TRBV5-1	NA	TGCGCCAGCAGCTTGGAACCAGGGGGCTCACCTCAAGAGACCCAGTACTTC	CASSLEPGGSPQETQYF
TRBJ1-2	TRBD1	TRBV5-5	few	TGTGCCAGCAGCTTGGAACCCGGGACAGGGAGAAATGGCTACACCTTC	CASSLEPGTGRNGYTF
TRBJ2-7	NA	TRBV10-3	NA	TGTGCCATCAGTGACAGGGGGGCGGGTGAGCAGTACTTC	CAISDRGAGEQYF
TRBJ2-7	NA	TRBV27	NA	TGTGCCAGCAGTTCATCCCGACAGTATAGCTCCTACGAGCAGTACTTC	CASSSSRQYSSYEQYF
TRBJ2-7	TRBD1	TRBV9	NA	TGTGCCAGCAGCGTAACCTCAGGGGGTCCCTACGAGCAGTACTTC	CASSVTSGGPYEQYF
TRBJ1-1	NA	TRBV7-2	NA	TGTGCCAGCAGCTTAGATAGAGATGAAGCTTTCTTT	CASSLDRDEAFF
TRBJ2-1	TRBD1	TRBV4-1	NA	TGCGCCAGCAGCCGGGGGACAGGTTCTGGTAATGAGCAGTTCTTC	CASSRGTGSGNEQFF
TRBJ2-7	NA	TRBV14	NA	TGTGCCAGCAGCCAAGCACGCACTAAAGCGTCCTACGAGCAGTACTTC	CASSQARTKASYEQYF
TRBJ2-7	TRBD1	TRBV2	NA	TGTGCCAGCATAGTCGGGACAGGCCCCTACGAGCAGTACTTC	CASIVGTGPYEQYF
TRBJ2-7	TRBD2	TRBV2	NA	TGTGCCAGCAGGGGACTAGCCAGCTACGAGCAGTACTTC	CASRGLASYEQYF
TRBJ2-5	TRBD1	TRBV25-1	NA	TGTGCCAGCAGTGACCTCGGGACAGCGGAGACCCAGTACTTC	CASSDLGTAETQYF
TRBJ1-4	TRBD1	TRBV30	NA	TGTGCCTGGAGAGAGGGGGCTTGGGAAAAACTGTTTTTT	CAWREGAWEKLFF
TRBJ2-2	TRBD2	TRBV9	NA	TGTGCCAGCAGCCACCCCCAGGGCGGGGGGGCCGGGGAGCTGTTTTTT	CASSHPQGGGAGELFF
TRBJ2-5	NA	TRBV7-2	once	TGTGCCAGCAGCTTGTGGGGGGAAGAGACCCAGTACTTC	CASSLWGEETQYF
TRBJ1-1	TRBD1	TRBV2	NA	TGTGCCACCTCCGTGGGACAGCTCACTGAAGCTTTCTTT	CATSVGQLTEAFF
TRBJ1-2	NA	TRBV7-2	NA	TGTGCCAGCAGCTTAGCTCTGGGGGCGGACTATGGCTACACCTTC	CASSLALGADYGYTF
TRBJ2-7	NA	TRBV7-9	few	TGTGCCAGCAGCCCTCGAGGGGGCGAGCAGTACTTC	CASSPRGGEQYF
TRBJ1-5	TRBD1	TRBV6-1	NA	TGTGCCAGCAGTGAAGTGACAGGGCTAGCGAATCAGCCCCAGCATTTT	CASSEVTGLANQPQHF
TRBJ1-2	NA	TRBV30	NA	TGTGCCTGGACTTCAGGGTTGGACTATGGCTACACCTTC	CAWTSGLDYGYTF
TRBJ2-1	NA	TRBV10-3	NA	TGTGCCATCAGTGGGACCAGCAGCTCCTACAATGAGCAGTTCTTC	CAISGTSSSYNEQFF
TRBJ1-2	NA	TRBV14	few	TGTGCCAGCAGCCAAAACTATGGCTACACCTTC	CASSQNYGYTF
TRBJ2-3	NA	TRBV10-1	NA	TGCGCCAGCTCCCCCGGGACTCACTCGGTCACAGATACGCAGTATTTT	CASSPGTHSVTDTQYF
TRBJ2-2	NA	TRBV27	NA	TGTGCCAGCACCCCTCCTTATAACACCGGGGAGCTGTTTTTT	CASTPPYNTGELFF
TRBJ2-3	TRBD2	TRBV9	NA	TGTGCCAGCAGCTTTGCAGCGGGGGGGCCCGCAGATACGCAGTATTTT	CASSFAAGGPADTQYF
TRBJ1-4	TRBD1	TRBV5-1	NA	TGCGCCAGCAGCCAGGGGACAGGGGAGGGAGAAAAACTGTTTTTT	CASSQGTGEGEKLFF
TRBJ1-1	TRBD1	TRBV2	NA	TGTGCCAGCAGTGAAGTAGGGACAGGGGCAGCTTTCTTT	CASSEVGTGAAFF
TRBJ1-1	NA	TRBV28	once	TGTGCCAGCAGTTTAGATTTGGGGAGGAGAAACACTGAAGCTTTCTTT	CASSLDLGRRNTEAFF
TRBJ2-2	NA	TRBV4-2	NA	TGTGCCAGCAGCCAAGTAACTCCTGGGGAGACCGGGGAGCTGTTTTTT	CASSQVTPGETGELFF
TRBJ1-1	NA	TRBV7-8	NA	TGTGCCAGCAGCTTAGTATCGGGTATGGGGCCTGAAGCTTTCTTT	CASSLVSGMGPEAFF
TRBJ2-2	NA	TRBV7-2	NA	TGTGCCAGCAGCACTTACAGGGTGGGCGGGGAGCTGTTTTTT	CASSTYRVGGELFF
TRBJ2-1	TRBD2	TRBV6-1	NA	TGTGCCAGCAGTGAAGGCCAGCGGGGTAGGGGTGAGCAGTTCTTC	CASSEGQRGRGEQFF
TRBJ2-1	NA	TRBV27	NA	TGTGCCAGCAGTTTATCAGCCGGGGACATCTACAATGAGCAGTTCTTC	CASSLSAGDIYNEQFF
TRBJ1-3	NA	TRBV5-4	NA	TGTGCCAGCAGCTTCCCCCCCAGCGACACCATATATTTT	CASSFPPSDTIYF
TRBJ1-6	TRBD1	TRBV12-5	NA	TGTGCTAGTGGTCCAGGAGGACAGGGCAATTCACCCCTCCACTTT	CASGPGGQGNSPLHF
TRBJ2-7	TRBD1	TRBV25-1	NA	TGTGCCAGCTCCCGACCGGGACAGGGATACGAGCAGTACTTC	CASSRPGQGYEQYF
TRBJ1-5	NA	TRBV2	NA	TGTGCCAGCAGGACAAGCGACAGAGTACAGCCCCAGCATTTT	CASRTSDRVQPQHF
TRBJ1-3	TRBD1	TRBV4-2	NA	TGTGCCAGCAGCCAAGATCGCGCGGGACAGGGAAACACCATATATTTT	CASSQDRAGQGNTIYF
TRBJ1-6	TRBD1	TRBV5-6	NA	TGTGCCAGCAGCCTGGACAGGGGCTATAATTCACCCCTCCACTTT	CASSLDRGYNSPLHF
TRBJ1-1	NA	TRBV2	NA	TGTGCCAGCAGTCCAGCCCTTTTCTCCGGGGGAGGCGTAGGTGCTTTCTTT	CASSPALFSGGGVGAFF
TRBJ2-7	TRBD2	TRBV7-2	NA	TGTGCCAGCAGCTCCCCCGGACTAGCGAAGCAGTACTTC	CASSSPGLAKQYF
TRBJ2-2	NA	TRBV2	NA	TGTGCCAGCAGTGAGCGGGCCCTCCTACCCGGGGAGCTGTTTTTT	CASSERALLPGELFF
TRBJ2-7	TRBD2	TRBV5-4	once	TGTGCCAGCAGCTTATTGGGGACTAGAGGGAGCGAGCAGTACTTC	CASSLLGTRGSEQYF
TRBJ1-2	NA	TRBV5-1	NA	TGCGCCAGCAGCTTGGAGGGGACCTCCACCGGCAGGATATATGGCTACACCTTC	CASSLEGTSTGRIYGYTF
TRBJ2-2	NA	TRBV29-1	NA	TGCAGCGTTGCCGGCTTAAACACCGGGGAGCTGTTTTTT	CSVAGLNTGELFF
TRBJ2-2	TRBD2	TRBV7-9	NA	TGTGCCAGCAGCCACCGCCGGGGGGCGAACACCGGGGAGCTGTTTTTT	CASSHRRGANTGELFF
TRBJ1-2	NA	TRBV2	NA	TGTGCCAGCAGTGAAGCGCTTCTGGTCCTCTATGGCTACACCTTC	CASSEALLVLYGYTF
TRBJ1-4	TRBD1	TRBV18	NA	TGTGCCAGCTCACCGACGACGGACAGGGCGGGAGATAATGAAAAACTGTTTTTT	CASSPTTDRAGDNEKLFF